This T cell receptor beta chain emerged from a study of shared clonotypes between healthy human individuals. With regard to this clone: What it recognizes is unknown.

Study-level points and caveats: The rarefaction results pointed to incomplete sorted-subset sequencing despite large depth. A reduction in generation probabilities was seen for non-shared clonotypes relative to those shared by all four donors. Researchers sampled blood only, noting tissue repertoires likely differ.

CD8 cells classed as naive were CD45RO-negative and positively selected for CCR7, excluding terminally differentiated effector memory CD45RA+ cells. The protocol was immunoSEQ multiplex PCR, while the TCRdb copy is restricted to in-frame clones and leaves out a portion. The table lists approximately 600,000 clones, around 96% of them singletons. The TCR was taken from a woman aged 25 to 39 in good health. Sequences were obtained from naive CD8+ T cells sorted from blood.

Written as DNA, the CDR3 is TGCGCCAGCACCGAGGGGAGGGGGAACACTGAAGCTTTCTTT. This sequence encodes CASTEGRGNTEAFF. The rearrangement joins TRBV5-1 to TRBJ1-1, with D possibly being TRBD1 (5 bases). The CDR3 consists of 14 residues. V was shortened by 6 bases and J by 1 base, with 13 bases between the two germline ends. CDR1 and CDR2 (germline): SGHRS, YFSETQ.